This TCR beta chain came from a study of cytomegalovirus exposure and HLA in healthy donors. Whole-study results and caveats: Accounts indicate the classifier identified cytomegalovirus status with strong specificity and sensitivity. Among donors in an Asian-associated ancestry cluster, a later analysis reportedly found fewer N-insertions than the roughly 610-donor mean.

Germline lookup yields CDR1 MNHNS and CDR2 SASEGT. Trimming left V 1 base short and J 4 bases short, with 11 bases between. CDR3 length equals 14 residues. Primers included in the PCR were 60 Vbeta and 13 Jbeta primers. Repertoires were generated with immunoSEQ multiplex PCR, while TCRdb's copy carries only in-frame clones and drops some. The sample carries about 140,000 clones, 80% recorded once. Details on this clone: What it recognizes is unknown.

The TCR sequence derives from a man aged 25 to 40 in good health and CMV-seronegative. The V and J genes are TRBV6-1 and TRBJ2-7; maybe TRBD1 (6 bases). The sequenced material came from PBMCs. CDR3 sequence (DNA): TGTGCCAGCAGTGAAGGATGGGGGCGGTACGAGCAGTACTTC. As protein: CASSEGWGRYEQYF.